The 10 T cell receptor beta chains below come from one sample, sequenced in a study of T cells expressing NK-cell markers. TCRdb re-called the 5' RACE reads and gives one entry per CDR3 protein, without DNA. The table lists 300,000 to 450,000 distinct CDR3 sequences. The specimen sequenced was blood T cells: a sorted CD56 or NKG2C T cell subset, CD4+ or CD8+ T cells, or bulk PBMC T cells (not recorded which). These receptor sequences come from a man between 18 and 69 years old in good health.

The V gene is TRBV24-1, the J gene TRBJ1-1; TCRdb indicates TRBD1, and absent DNA this call remains unverified. The CDR3 is 12 residues long. Germline V gives CDR1 KGHDR, CDR2 SFDVKD. CDR3 sequence reads: CATSDLSGKTFF.

This chain connects TRBV5-6 to TRBJ2-1; absent DNA, TCRdb's TRBD1 call cannot be checked. The CDR3 is 16 residues long. Germline lookup yields CDR1 SGHDT and CDR2 YYEEEE. The CDR3 loop reads CASSLLGGGLGNEQFF.

The V call is TRBV13, the J call TRBJ1-1; the TCRdb D gene call, TRBD1, has no DNA to confirm it. This CDR3 comprises 13 residues. Germline V gene sequence: CDR1 PRHDT, CDR2 FYEKMQ (reference sequence). This chain's CDR3 is CASSSNRESKAFF. The full variable domain, with the rest looked up from reference TRBV13 and TRBJ1-1, is AAGVIQSPRHLIKEKRETATLKCYPIPRHDTVYWYQQGPGQDPQFLISFYEKMQSDKGSIPDRFSAQQFSDYHSELNMSSLELGDSALYFCASSSNRESKAFFGQGTRLTVV.

The V and J genes are TRBV2 and TRBJ2-5; without DNA, the TCRdb call of TRBD1 cannot be checked. The germline gives CDR1 SNHLY, CDR2 FYNNEI. This CDR3 has 16 amino acids. The CDR3 is CASSLTGTVIRATQYF.

The V and J genes are TRBV12-3 or TRBV12-4 and TRBJ1-2; TCRdb selects TRBD1, and the lack of DNA leaves this call unchecked. This CDR3 contains 14 residues. This CDR3 reads CASSEGTGNYGYTF.

This sequence joins TRBV3-1 and TRBJ2-7; TCRdb proposes TRBD1, but this gene call is untestable without DNA. CDR3 size: 16 residues. Germline values: CDR1 LGHDT, CDR2 YNNKEL (reference sequence). The CDR3 reads CASSQDLGTGWEEQYF.

The V and J genes are TRBV12-3 or TRBV12-4 and TRBJ2-5; TCRdb names TRBD1, which stays unverified in the absence of DNA. The CDR3 extends over 13 amino acids. The CDR3 is CASMWGASETQYF.

The rearrangement joins TRBV11-1 to TRBJ1-4; TCRdb's assignment of TRBD1 cannot be checked, as there is no DNA. Per germline, CDR1 SGHAT and CDR2 FQDESV (reference sequence). The CDR3 has 14 residues. The CDR3 sequence: CASSQGASGEKLFF.

The chain has TRBV12-3 or TRBV12-4 and TRBJ2-5; the TCRdb call, TRBD1, lacks DNA for checking. CDR3 length: 14 amino acids. The CDR3 here is CASSRTVSQETQYF.

This rearrangement joins TRBV7-9 to TRBJ1-1; lacking DNA, the TRBD1 call made by TCRdb goes unchecked. Germline V CDR1 and CDR2: SEHNR, FQNEAQ (reference sequence). The CDR3 runs 15 residues. Here the CDR3 reads CASSRTGTGDTEAFF. The variable domain in full, completed from reference TRBV7-9 and TRBJ1-1, reads DTGVSQNPRHKITKRGQNVTFRCDPISEHNRLYWYRQTLGQGPEFLTYFQNEAQLEKSRLLSDRFSAERPKGSFSTLEIQRTEQGDSAMYLCASSRTGTGDTEAFFGQGTRLTVV.